The present entry profiles one T cell receptor (beta chain) with its context. This specimen comes from a study of blood T cell repertoires in COVID-19. On the study more broadly: Samples came from the United States, Italy and Spain, spanning acute and convalescent COVID-19. The analysed material was cDNA or gDNA that came from T cells, B-cell-depleted T cells, or PBMCs.

In the source study's methods: Estimated nucleated cell counts came from reference gene primer amplification. Here immunoSEQ multiplex PCR was the method, and the copy in TCRdb shows in-frame clones only, minus some. The V and J calls and the clone size are those of that table, but D and trimming were determined from the DNA. The table lists around 120,000 clones, roughly 69% of them singletons. Germline V gives CDR1 MNHEY, CDR2 SVGEGT. This CDR3 region has 18 residues. The ends lost 3 bases at V and 0 bases at J; junction bases unmatched: 13. This chain joins TRBV6-2 or TRBV6-3 and TRBJ2-7; 8 positions match TRBD2. The receptor's source is a woman between 70 and 85 years old with acute or convalescent COVID-19. Sequencing was performed on peripheral blood. This CDR3 is CASSYYLLRGASSYEQYF. The CDR3 DNA reads TGTGCCAGCAGTTATTACCTTCTGCGGGGGGCAAGCTCCTACGAGCAGTACTTC.